These 16 T cell receptor beta chains were sequenced from one sample in a study of control samples from healthy donors and cancer patients. Assay used: immunoSEQ multiplex PCR; TCRdb lists only in-frame clones, some missing. The table includes roughly 73,000 clones, approximately 92% detected once. Sequenced: blood. These receptors were obtained from a woman in her sixties or seventies in good health.

The chain recombines TRBV7-8 with TRBJ2-2; D may be TRBD2 (6 bases). Germline CDR1 is SGHVS and CDR2 is FQNEAQ. The CDR3 sequence is 16 residues long. The V gene lost 6 bases and the J gene lost 7 bases, with 21 bases spanning the gap. In DNA, the CDR3 is TGTGCCAGCAGTCGAACTGAGGAGGGTTTGGGCGGGGAGCTGTTTTTT. Translated, it gives CASSRTEEGLGGELFF.

This rearrangement joins TRBV3-1 (or the pseudogene TRBV3-2) to TRBJ2-7, with D unclear. The CDR3 is 16 amino acids. V shed 5 bases and J shed 5 bases, with 22 bases lying between them. Per the germline V gene, CDR1 is LGHDT and CDR2 is YNNKEL (reference sequence). The CDR3, as DNA: TGTGCCAGCAGCGAGTGGTTTCCCATTTCGTTAGACGAGCAGTACTTC. Its protein is CASSEWFPISLDEQYF.

This chain joins TRBV24-1 and TRBJ2-3, with a weak D call TRBD1 (6 bases). Trimming shortened V by 7 bases and J by 2 bases, and 18 bases separated the two germline ends. This CDR3 is built from 16 residues. The germline V gene has CDR1 KGHDR and CDR2 SFDVKD. CDR3 protein: CATSVSGVGYTDTQYF. In nucleotides, the CDR3 is TGTGCCACCAGCGTATCAGGGGTCGGTTACACAGATACGCAGTATTTT.

A single count supports this clone. V is TRBV9 and J is TRBJ2-2; D may be TRBD1 (6 bases). V dropped 1 base and J dropped 0 bases, with 13 bases sitting between them. The CDR3 has 17 amino acids. The germline gives CDR1 SGDLS, CDR2 YYNGEE. CDR3 in amino acids: CASSVPGHHANTGELFF. The CDR3 region has the DNA TGTGCCAGCAGCGTACCGGGACACCACGCGAACACCGGGGAGCTGTTTTTT.

V gene TRBV10-1 combines with J gene TRBJ1-5, with D unclear. The germline gives CDR1 WNHNN, CDR2 SYGVQD (reference sequence). CDR3 length: 13 amino acids. The V end lost 2 bases, the J end lost 7 bases, and 9 bases lay between the germline ends. The CDR3 here is CASSERGRQPQHF. The CDR3, as DNA: TGCGCCAGCAGTGAGAGAGGAAGGCAGCCCCAGCATTTT.

This clone was counted once. The rearrangement joins TRBV11-2 to TRBJ2-1; D is possibly TRBD2 (5 bases). Trimming cost V 2 bases and J 8 bases, with 13 bases left between them. The germline V gene has CDR1 SGHAT and CDR2 FQNNGV. The CDR3 runs to 14 residues. CDR3 sequence reads: CASSLYLGDYEQFF. In nucleotides, the CDR3 is TGTGCCAGCAGCTTATATCTGGGAGACTATGAGCAGTTCTTC.

The CDR3 sequence is CASSRKWDGLSGANVLTF. The CDR3 DNA follows: TGTGCCAGCAGCCGAAAGTGGGACGGACTCTCTGGGGCCAACGTCCTGACTTTC. V and J are TRBV27 and TRBJ2-6; D tentatively fits TRBD1 or TRBD2 (5 bases each). Germline V gene lookup returns CDR1 MNHEY and CDR2 SMNVEV (reference sequence). With 6 bases removed from V and 0 bases from J, the gap between germline ends came to 18 bases. This CDR3 spans 18 amino acids. Full variable domain (missing parts from reference TRBV27 and TRBJ2-6): EAQVTQNPRYLITVTGKKLTVTCSQNMNHEYMSWYRQDPGLGLRQIYYSMNVEVTDKGDVPEGYKVSRKEKRNFPLILESPSPNQTSLYFCASSRKWDGLSGANVLTFGAGSRLTVL.

The chain employs TRBV6-2 or TRBV6-3 and TRBJ2-1, with TRBD2 identical over 13 bases. CDR1 and CDR2 (germline): MNHEY, SVGEGT. This CDR3 comprises 15 residues. The junction had 5 bases not matched to a gene; V was cut back by 4 bases and J by 8 bases. CDR3 sequence: CASSSGTSGTDEQFF. CDR3 coding DNA: TGTGCCAGCAGTTCCGGGACTAGCGGGACCGATGAGCAGTTCTTC.

The chain joins TRBV29-1 to TRBJ1-1; no definite D call. Trimming stripped 4 bases from V and 1 base from J, with 7 bases between. CDR3 length: 12 amino acids. Germline CDR1 reads SQVTM; CDR2 reads ANQGSEA. The CDR3 nucleotides read TGCAGCGTTGGTTCCACGAACACTGAAGCTTTCTTT. This sequence encodes CSVGSTNTEAFF.

The chain couples TRBV10-1 to TRBJ2-1; D is unresolved. V lost 0 bases and J 9 bases, leaving 9 bases between the germline ends. CDR3 size: 13 residues. Germline CDR1 and CDR2: WNHNN and SYGVQD (reference sequence). The CDR3 DNA reads TGCGCCAGCAGTGAGTCGACACACCGTGAGCAGTTCTTC. Translated: CASSESTHREQFF.

The V call is TRBV6-5, the J call TRBJ2-3, with 8 bases aligning to TRBD1. In germline, CDR1 is MNHEY, CDR2 SVGAGI. This CDR3 spans 16 amino acids. V was clipped by 0 bases and J by 1 base; unmatched bases: 3. The CDR3 DNA reads TGTGCCAGCAGTTACTCGCTGGGACAGGGCACAGATACGCAGTATTTT. Translating it yields CASSYSLGQGTDTQYF.

The chain joins TRBV5-1 to TRBJ1-1; no firm D call. V was cut by 4 bases and J by 0 bases, with 13 bases left in between. Germline lookup yields CDR1 SGHRS and CDR2 YFSETQ. The CDR3 spans 15 residues. Here the CDR3 reads CASSVESRMNTEAFF. For the CDR3, the DNA is TGCGCCAGCAGCGTGGAGAGCAGAATGAACACTGAAGCTTTCTTT.

The chain is built from TRBV27 and TRBJ2-7, with 9 bases lining up with TRBD1. Per the germline V gene, CDR1 is MNHEY and CDR2 is SMNVEV (reference sequence). CDR3 length: 14 amino acids. Trimming cost V 3 bases and J 7 bases; bases outside gene matches: 7. CDR3 DNA sequence: TGTGCCAGCAGTTTCCCGGGACAGGGCGGAGAGCAGTACTTC. It encodes CASSFPGQGGEQYF.

This clone was found a few times. This chain connects TRBV19 to TRBJ1-5; 7 nucleotides agree with TRBD1. This CDR3 has 15 residues. Germline CDR1 is LNHDA and CDR2 is SQIVND (reference sequence). The trim removed 4 bases at V and 1 base at J, leaving 4 bases unmatched. Here the CDR3 reads CASSNRQGSNQPQHF. The CDR3 region has the DNA TGTGCCAGTAGTAACCGACAGGGAAGCAATCAGCCCCAGCATTTT.

The chain has TRBV29-1 and TRBJ1-1; D not resolved. V lost 6 bases and J 1 base, leaving 9 bases between the germline ends. The CDR3 sequence is 12 residues long. Germline lookup yields CDR1 SQVTM and CDR2 ANQGSEA. This CDR3 reads CSVRRENTEAFF. The DNA of the CDR3 is TGCAGCGTGAGGCGAGAGAACACTGAAGCTTTCTTT. Full variable domain (remainder filled in from reference TRBV29-1 and TRBJ1-1): SAVISQKPSRDICQRGTSLTIQCQVDSQVTMMFWYRQQPGQSLTLIATANQGSEATYESGFVIDKFPISRPNLTFSTLTVSNMSPEDSSIYLCSVRRENTEAFFGQGTRLTVV.

The V call is TRBV6-2 or TRBV6-3, the J call TRBJ2-3, with D hard to call. The germline V gene has CDR1 MNHEY and CDR2 SVGEGT. The length of the CDR3 is 13 residues. Deletions cut 5 bases from V and 6 bases from J, with 12 bases between. CDR3 sequence reads: CASSRPSYDTQYF. CDR3 DNA sequence: TGTGCCAGCAGTCGCCCAAGTTATGATACGCAGTATTTT.